This TCR beta chain was documented in a study of shared clonotypes between healthy human individuals. Study as a whole: The study enrolled a couple of women and a few men aged 18 to 49. General observations from the study: Naive subsets generally exceeded memory subsets in estimated richness. There were few donors, and this limited the genetic and exposure-history diversity represented.

A remark on this clone: Its cognate antigen is unknown. The same CDR3 also results from other DNA sequences found in this sample.

Naive CD8 cells lacked CD45RO, underwent positive selection for CCR7 and left out terminally differentiated effector memory CD45RA+ cells. Measured with immunoSEQ multiplex PCR; TCRdb has only the in-frame clones, and not every one. The table has more than 2 million clones, around 93% seen once. This receptor was taken from a young man in good health. Some clones in this sample may be carry-over from other donors' samples. What was sequenced was naive CD8+ T cells from PBMCs.

The chain's CDR3 is CASSPGKETQYF. In DNA, the CDR3 is TGTGCCAGCAGCCCGGGCAAAGAGACCCAGTACTTC. J is TRBJ2-5 and V is TRBV5-6; D uncertain. V was cut by 4 bases and J by 3 bases, with 7 bases left in between. Germline assignment: CDR1 SGHDT and CDR2 YYEEEE. The CDR3 has 12 residues.